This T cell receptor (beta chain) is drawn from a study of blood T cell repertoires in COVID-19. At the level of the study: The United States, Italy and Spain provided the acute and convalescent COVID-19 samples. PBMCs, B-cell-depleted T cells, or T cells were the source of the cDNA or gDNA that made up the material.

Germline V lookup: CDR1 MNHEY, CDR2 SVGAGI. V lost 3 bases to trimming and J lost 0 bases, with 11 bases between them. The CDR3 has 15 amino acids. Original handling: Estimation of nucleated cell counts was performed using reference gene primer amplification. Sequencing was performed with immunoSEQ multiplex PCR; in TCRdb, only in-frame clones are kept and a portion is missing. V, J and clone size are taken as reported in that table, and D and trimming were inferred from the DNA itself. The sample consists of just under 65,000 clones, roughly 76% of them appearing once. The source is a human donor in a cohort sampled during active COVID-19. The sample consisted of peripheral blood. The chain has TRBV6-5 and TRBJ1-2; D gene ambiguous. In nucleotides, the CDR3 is TGTGCCAGCAGTTATGGGAGGGCTACTAACTATGGCTACACCTTC. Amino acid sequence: CASSYGRATNYGYTF.